This T cell receptor beta chain was found in a study of T-cell reconstitution after alpha-beta-depleted transplantation in children. Unique molecular identifiers tagged the TCRbeta library. TCRdb passed the PCR reads through MiXCR, listing each CDR3 protein once. The sample has about 540,000 distinct CDR3 sequences; approximately 20% are singletons. The V gene's germline CDR1 is DFQATT and CDR2 SNEGSKA (reference sequence). The CDR3 contains 16 residues. V lost 3 bases and J 0 bases, leaving 12 bases between the germline ends. The rearrangement joins TRBV20-1 to TRBJ1-6; tentative D call: TRBD1 (6 bases). The receptor comes from a human donor who donated a stem cell graft to a child with acute lymphoblastic leukemia. The sample consisted of PBMCs from the stem cell graft donor, taken from the stem cell graft. The CDR3 loop reads CSARGTGSSYNSPLHF. DNA of the CDR3: TGCAGTGCTAGGGGAACAGGGAGCTCCTATAATTCACCCCTCCACTTT.